Listed here are 28 T cell receptor beta chains from one sample, sequenced in a study of blood T cell repertoires in COVID-19. Assay: immunoSEQ multiplex PCR; the TCRdb copy retains only in-frame clones and omits some. Among 130,000 to 150,000 clones, about 85% were seen once, and the ten largest hold 30% to 45%. The sample comprised peripheral blood. Source of these receptors: a human donor in a cohort sampled during active COVID-19.

The chain uses TRBV7-9 and TRBJ2-2, with TRBD1 identical over 8 bases. V gave up 3 bases and J gave up 5 bases; unmatched junction bases: 8. The CDR3 consists of 16 residues. Germline V gene sequence: CDR1 SEHNR, CDR2 FQNEAQ (reference sequence). The CDR3 sequence is CASSFRGRSETGELFF. The DNA for the CDR3 is TGTGCCAGCAGCTTCAGGGGGCGATCTGAGACCGGGGAGCTGTTTTTT.

This clone was seen a few times. The chain joins TRBV27 to TRBJ2-2, with no clear D. The V end was cut by 5 bases, the J end by 0 bases, with 7 bases between. This CDR3 has 14 amino acids. Germline V CDR1 and CDR2: MNHEY, SMNVEV (reference sequence). The DNA for the CDR3 is TGTGCCAGCAGTCCATCCACGAACACCGGGGAGCTGTTTTTT. Its translation: CASSPSTNTGELFF.

This sequence joins TRBV11-3 and TRBJ2-1; TRBD2 might be the D (6 bases). V gave up 2 bases and J gave up 4 bases, with 24 bases separating them. Looked up from germline, CDR1 is SGHNT and CDR2 is YENEEA. The CDR3 is 19 amino acids. CDR3 residues: CASSLSEFGHGGAYNEQFF. CDR3 nucleotides: TGTGCCAGCAGCTTAAGCGAGTTCGGACACGGGGGTGCGTACAATGAGCAGTTCTTC. Filled out from reference TRBV11-3 and TRBJ2-1, the complete variable domain reads EAGVVQSPRYKIIEKKQPVAFWCNPISGHNTLYWYLQNLGQGPELLIRYENEEAVDDSQLPKDRFSAERLKGVDSTLKIQPAELGDSAVYLCASSLSEFGHGGAYNEQFFGPGTRLTVL.

The V gene is TRBV6-6, the J gene TRBJ2-7; D might be TRBD2 (6 bases). Germline loops: CDR1 MNHNY, CDR2 SVGAGI (reference sequence). This CDR3 comprises 14 residues. Trimming removed 3 bases from V and 5 bases from J, with 14 bases in between. The CDR3 DNA sequence: TGTGCCAGCAGTTATTCGGACTACTATAACGAGCAGTACTTC. It encodes CASSYSDYYNEQYF.

The V call is TRBV5-1, the J call TRBJ1-2, with D maybe TRBD1 (6 bases). The germline V gene encodes CDR1 SGHRS and CDR2 YFSETQ. The CDR3 length is 15 residues. V shed 0 bases and J shed 4 bases, with 13 bases lying between them. CDR3 sequence reads: CASSLEGDEGYGYTF. The CDR3, as DNA: TGCGCCAGCAGCTTGGAGGGGGATGAGGGCTATGGCTACACCTTC.

V usage is TRBV5-1 and J usage is TRBJ1-5; 11 positions agree with TRBD1. CDR3 length equals 15 residues. Trimming took 4 bases from V and 5 from J; bases not matched to a gene: 5. Germline CDR1 is SGHRS and CDR2 is YFSETQ. DNA of the CDR3: TGCGCCAGCAGCCCCGGGACAGGGGGATATCAGCCCCAGCATTTT. This gives the protein CASSPGTGGYQPQHF.

The chain has TRBV27 and TRBJ2-7; possible D gene TRBD2, 6 bases. Germline-derived CDR1 and CDR2 are MNHEY and SMNVEV (reference sequence). The germline V and J ends were trimmed by 6 bases and 0 bases, with 27 bases remaining between them. The CDR3 has 19 amino acids. CDR3 region: CASSPSVWGVEGTSYEQYF. The CDR3 nucleotides read TGTGCCAGCAGCCCTTCAGTTTGGGGGGTCGAGGGGACCTCCTACGAGCAGTACTTC.

This clone was picked up a small number of times. This chain uses TRBV29-1 with TRBJ1-5, with 10 nucleotides matching TRBD1. Germline CDR1 SQVTM, CDR2 ANQGSEA. CDR3 length equals 13 residues. With 3 bases clipped from V and 5 bases from J, the junction kept 1 base outside the gene matches. The CDR3 is CSVETGGDQPQHF. The CDR3 coding sequence is TGCAGCGTTGAGACAGGGGGCGATCAGCCCCAGCATTTT.

CDR3 DNA sequence: TGTGCCAGCAGTTACGACACTTCCCTCCACTTT. Residues: CASSYDTSLHF. The chain employs TRBV6-2 or TRBV6-3 and TRBJ1-6, with D unclear. Germline V lookup: CDR1 MNHEY, CDR2 SVGEGT. This CDR3 contains 11 residues. Trimming took off 2 bases at V and 14 bases at J, with 7 bases between the two ends.

V is TRBV5-1 and J is TRBJ2-7; D is undetermined. Germline V lookup: CDR1 SGHRS, CDR2 YFSETQ. CDR3 length: 17 residues. The ends were cut back, 1 base at V and 8 bases at J, with 25 bases in the middle. CDR3 in amino acids: CASSLPLGHKDFTKQYF. The CDR3 nucleotides read TGCGCCAGCAGCTTGCCCCTCGGTCACAAAGACTTTACGAAGCAGTACTTC.

The CDR3 reads CASGKGQRGGLRYSNQPQHF. The CDR3 DNA sequence: TGTGCTAGTGGCAAGGGACAGAGAGGTGGTTTGCGGTATAGCAATCAGCCCCAGCATTTT. The chain is built from TRBV12-5 and TRBJ1-5; 7 bases are a match to TRBD1. CDR1 is LGHNT, CDR2 FRNRAP, per germline. The CDR3 covers 20 residues. The ends lost 6 bases at V and 0 bases at J; junction bases unmatched: 20.

V is TRBV6-5 and J is TRBJ2-2, with TRBD2 as a possible D gene (5 bases). The CDR3 has 13 residues. Germline CDR1 and CDR2: MNHEY and SVGAGI. Between the trimmed V and J ends, which lost 0 bases and 8 bases, there was a span of 7 bases. CDR3 sequence: CASSYSERGELFF. In DNA form, the CDR3 reads TGTGCCAGCAGTTACTCCGAGCGGGGGGAGCTGTTTTTT.

V is TRBV6-5 and J is TRBJ1-2; D ambiguous. This CDR3 has 13 amino acids. The V end lost 8 bases, the J end lost 1 base, and 11 bases lay between the germline ends. CDR1 and CDR2 from the germline V gene are MNHEY and SVGAGI. The CDR3 DNA is TGTGCCAGCCTAGTCAGAAATAACTATGGCTACACCTTC. It yields the protein CASLVRNNYGYTF.

The CDR3 protein is CASSVGYLAGGSGETQYF. CDR3 nucleotides: TGTGCCAGCAGCGTAGGGTACTTGGCAGGGGGTTCTGGGGAGACCCAGTACTTC. The chain combines TRBV9 with TRBJ2-5; 7 bases match TRBD1. Trimming cost V 0 bases and J 5 bases; bases outside gene matches: 16. CDR3 length equals 18 residues. Germline values: CDR1 SGDLS, CDR2 YYNGEE. The full variable domain, in which reference TRBV9 and TRBJ2-5 provide the parts outside the CDR3, is DSGVTQTPKHLITATGQRVTLRCSPRSGDLSVYWYQQSLDQGLQFLIQYYNGEERAKGNILERFSAQQFPDLHSELNLSSLELGDSALYFCASSVGYLAGGSGETQYFGPGTRLLVL.

This clone was found a few times. The V gene is TRBV30, the J gene TRBJ1-5, with 8 bases aligning to TRBD1. Germline assignment: CDR1 GTSNPN and CDR2 SVGIG (reference sequence). The CDR3 is 15 residues long. V lost 3 bases and J lost 11; bases outside the gene matches: 15. The CDR3: CAWSLTGQAHGAQHF. The CDR3 DNA reads as TGTGCCTGGAGCCTAACGGGACAGGCCCACGGGGCCCAGCATTTT.

The V call is TRBV12-3 or TRBV12-4, the J call TRBJ1-2; 9 bases are a match to TRBD1. Trimming at V came to 5 bases and at J to 6 bases, leaving 1 base not matched to a gene. The CDR3 covers 12 residues. The CDR3: CASSRQGDGYTF. The CDR3 DNA reads TGTGCCAGCAGTAGACAGGGGGATGGCTACACCTTC.

The rearrangement joins TRBV3-1 (or the pseudogene TRBV3-2) to TRBJ1-4, with D possibly matching TRBD1 (5 bases). Germline loops: CDR1 LGHDT, CDR2 YNNKEL (reference sequence). Between the trimmed V and J ends, which lost 0 bases and 7 bases, there was a span of 9 bases. The CDR3 runs 14 residues. The CDR3 sequence: CASSQEGDFEKLFF. CDR3 bases: TGTGCCAGCAGCCAAGAGGGGGACTTTGAAAAACTGTTTTTT.

The chain joins TRBV7-2 to TRBJ1-4, with D tentatively TRBD1 (5 bases). The CDR3 is 14 amino acids. V gave up 4 bases and J gave up 8 bases, with 14 bases separating them. Germline CDR1 and CDR2: SGHTA and FQGNSA. CDR3 nucleotide sequence: TGTGCCAGCAGCTCCACAGGATTAAGCGAAAAACTGTTTTTT. As protein: CASSSTGLSEKLFF.

The V call is TRBV4-2, the J call TRBJ2-5; TRBD2 is a possible D gene (6 bases). Germline V gives CDR1 LGHNA, CDR2 YNFKEQ. The CDR3 totals 15 residues. Trimming removed 4 bases at V and 0 bases at J, with 12 bases between. CDR3 region: CASSPGGGDQETQYF. In nucleotides, the CDR3 is TGTGCCAGCAGCCCCGGTGGCGGGGACCAAGAGACCCAGTACTTC.

The CDR3 sequence: CASTRGPGPSTDTQYF. CDR3 in DNA: TGTGCCAGCACCAGGGGGCCGGGACCTAGCACAGATACGCAGTATTTT. The chain combines TRBV28 with TRBJ2-3; TRBD1 aligns across 8 bases. V was pared by 7 bases and J by 0 bases, with 9 bases of the junction left unmatched. The CDR3 length is 16 residues. Germline V gives CDR1 MDHEN, CDR2 SYDVKM.

The rearrangement joins TRBV15 to TRBJ1-2; D possibly corresponds to TRBD1 (5 bases). The V gene lost 5 bases and the J gene lost 6 bases, with 10 bases spanning the gap. The germline CDR1 and CDR2 sequences are LNHNV and YYDKDF (reference sequence). The CDR3 loop spans 12 amino acids. The CDR3 loop is CATSSSGDGYTF. CDR3 DNA: TGTGCCACCAGCTCCTCGGGGGATGGCTACACCTTC.

The rearrangement uses TRBV5-8 and TRBJ2-3; 9 bases align to TRBD1. V trimming: 4 bases; J trimming: 0 bases; junction bases outside the gene matches: 9. The CDR3 contains 17 residues. Germline V gene data show CDR1 as SGHTS and CDR2 as YDEGEE. The CDR3 nucleotides are TGTGCCAGCAGCCCCGCGCTACAGGGGGCCAGCACAGATACGCAGTATTTT. Protein: CASSPALQGASTDTQYF.

This clone was detected a few times. V usage is TRBV7-9 and J usage is TRBJ1-1; no clear D gene. Deletions cut 10 bases from V and 5 bases from J, with 8 bases between. CDR1 is SEHNR, CDR2 FQNEAQ, per germline (reference sequence). The CDR3 is 10 residues long. In nucleotides, the CDR3 is TGTGCCACAGGCAGGACTGAAGCTTTCTTT. Protein product: CATGRTEAFF.

Remarks on this clone: This sample includes further DNA sequences coding for the same CDR3. This sequence joins TRBV6-2 or TRBV6-3 and TRBJ2-1; TRBD1 might be the D (6 bases). V was cut by 6 bases and J by 3 bases, with 9 bases left in between. The germline V gene has CDR1 MNHEY and CDR2 SVGEGT. The CDR3 loop spans 13 amino acids. CDR3 nucleotide sequence: TGTGCCAGCAGCCCGGACAGCTACAATGAGCAGTTCTTC. It specifies CASSPDSYNEQFF.

This rearrangement joins TRBV18 to TRBJ2-5, with D possibly TRBD2 on 5 matching bases. Trimming removed 3 bases at V and 5 bases at J, with 13 bases between. The CDR3 is 14 amino acids. Germline CDR1 and CDR2: KGHSH and LQKENI. The CDR3 DNA reads TGTGCCAGCTCACCCCGGGAAGGCGTGGAGACCCAGTACTTC. Amino acids: CASSPREGVETQYF.

In its sample, this clone was seen a few times. The chain uses TRBV5-5 and TRBJ2-7; D is unresolved. Trimming left V 5 bases short and J 3 bases short, with 15 bases between. Germline V lookup: CDR1 SGHKS, CDR2 YYEKEE (reference sequence). The CDR3 totals 14 residues. The CDR3 nucleotides read TGTGCCAGCAGTCCACCAACCCGGAGCTACGAGCAGTACTTC. It is translated as CASSPPTRSYEQYF.

The chain recombines TRBV29-1 with TRBJ1-2, with TRBD1 identical over 9 bases. The CDR3 spans 15 residues. Germline CDR1 SQVTM, CDR2 ANQGSEA. The junction had 15 bases not matched to a gene; V was cut back by 7 bases and J by 6 bases. As DNA, the CDR3 is TGCAGCGCTGGCACAGGGGGCGCAATCCTGGATGGCTACACCTTC. Its translation: CSAGTGGAILDGYTF.

In nucleotides, the CDR3 is TGTGCCAGCAGTGAAGGCATTGGGCGGGATGGCTACACCTTC. As protein: CASSEGIGRDGYTF. The J gene is TRBJ1-2, the V gene TRBV6-1; D is unclear. Trimming stripped 1 base from V and 6 bases from J, with 12 bases between. This CDR3 comprises 14 residues. CDR1 and CDR2 from the germline V gene are MNHNS and SASEGT.